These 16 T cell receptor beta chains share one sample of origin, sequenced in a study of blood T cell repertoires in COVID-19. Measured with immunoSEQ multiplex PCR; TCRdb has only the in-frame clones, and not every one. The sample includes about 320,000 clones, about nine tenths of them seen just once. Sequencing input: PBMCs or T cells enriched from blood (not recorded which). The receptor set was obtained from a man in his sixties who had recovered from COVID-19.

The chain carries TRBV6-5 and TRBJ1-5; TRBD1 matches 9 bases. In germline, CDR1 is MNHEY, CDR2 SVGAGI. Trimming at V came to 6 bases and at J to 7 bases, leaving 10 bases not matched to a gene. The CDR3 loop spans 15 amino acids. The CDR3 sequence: CASSDRGGGGQPQHF. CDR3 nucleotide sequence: TGTGCCAGCAGCGACAGGGGGGGAGGCGGACAGCCCCAGCATTTT.

As DNA, the CDR3 is TGTGCCAGCTCACCGCCGGGGTTTCCAGGCTACGAGCAGTACTTC. The encoded protein is CASSPPGFPGYEQYF. The chain is built from TRBV18 and TRBJ2-7; D is possibly TRBD2 (5 bases). Trimming stripped 3 bases from V and 3 bases from J, with 15 bases between. This CDR3 has 15 amino acids. CDR1 is KGHSH and CDR2 is LQKENI in the germline V gene.

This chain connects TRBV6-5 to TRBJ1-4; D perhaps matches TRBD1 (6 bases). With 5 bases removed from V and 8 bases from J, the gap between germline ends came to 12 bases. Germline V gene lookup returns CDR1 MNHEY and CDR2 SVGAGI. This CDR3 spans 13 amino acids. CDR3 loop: CASSNRVREKLFF. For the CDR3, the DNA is TGTGCCAGCAGTAACAGGGTCAGGGAAAAACTGTTTTTT.

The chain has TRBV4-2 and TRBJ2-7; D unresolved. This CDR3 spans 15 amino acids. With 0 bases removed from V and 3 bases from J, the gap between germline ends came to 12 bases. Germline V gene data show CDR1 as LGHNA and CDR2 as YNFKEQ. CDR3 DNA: TGTGCCAGCAGCCAAGATTCCGGGTTCCTCTACGAGCAGTACTTC. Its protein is CASSQDSGFLYEQYF.

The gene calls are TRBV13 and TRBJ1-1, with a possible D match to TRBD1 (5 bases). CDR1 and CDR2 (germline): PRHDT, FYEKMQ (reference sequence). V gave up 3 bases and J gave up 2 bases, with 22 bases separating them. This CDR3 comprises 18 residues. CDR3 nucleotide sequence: TGTGCCAGCAGCTTGGGCCCAGGGAGAGCGGGTCCCAACACTGAAGCTTTCTTT. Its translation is CASSLGPGRAGPNTEAFF.

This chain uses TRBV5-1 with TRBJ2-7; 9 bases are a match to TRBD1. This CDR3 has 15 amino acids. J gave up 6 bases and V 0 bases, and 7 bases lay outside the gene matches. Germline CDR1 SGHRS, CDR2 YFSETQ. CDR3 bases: TGCGCCAGCAGCTTGGCCGGGACAGGGATTTTCGAGCAGTACTTC. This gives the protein CASSLAGTGIFEQYF. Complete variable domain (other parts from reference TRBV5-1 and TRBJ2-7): KAGVTQTPRYLIKTRGQQVTLSCSPISGHRSVSWYQQTPGQGLQFLFEYFSETQRNKGNFPGRFSGRQFSNSRSEMNVSTLELGDSALYLCASSLAGTGIFEQYFGPGTRLTVT.

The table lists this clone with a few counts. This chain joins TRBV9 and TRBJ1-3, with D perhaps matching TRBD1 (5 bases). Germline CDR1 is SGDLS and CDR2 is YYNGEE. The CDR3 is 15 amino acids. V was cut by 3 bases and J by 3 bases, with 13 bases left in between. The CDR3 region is CASSGRDFGGNTIYF. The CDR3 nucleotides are TGTGCCAGCAGCGGCAGGGATTTCGGTGGAAACACCATATATTTT.

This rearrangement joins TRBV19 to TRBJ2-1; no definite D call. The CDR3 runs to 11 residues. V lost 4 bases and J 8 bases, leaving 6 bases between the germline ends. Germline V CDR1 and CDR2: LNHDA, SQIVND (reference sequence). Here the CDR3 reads CASSSGDEQFF. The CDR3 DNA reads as TGTGCCAGTAGTAGTGGAGATGAGCAGTTCTTC.

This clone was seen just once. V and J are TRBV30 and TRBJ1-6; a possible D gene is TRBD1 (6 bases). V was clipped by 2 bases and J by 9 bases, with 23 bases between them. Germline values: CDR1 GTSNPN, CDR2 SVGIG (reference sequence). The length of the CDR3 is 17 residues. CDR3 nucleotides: TGTGCCTGGAGTCCCCCCGGCCTTGTACAGGGAATTTCACCCCTCCACTTT. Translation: CAWSPPGLVQGISPLHF.

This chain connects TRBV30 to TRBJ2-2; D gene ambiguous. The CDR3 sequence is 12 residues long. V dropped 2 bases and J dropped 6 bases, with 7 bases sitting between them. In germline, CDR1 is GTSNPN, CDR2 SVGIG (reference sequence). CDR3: CAWSLSPGELFF. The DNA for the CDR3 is TGTGCCTGGAGTTTGAGTCCCGGGGAGCTGTTTTTT.

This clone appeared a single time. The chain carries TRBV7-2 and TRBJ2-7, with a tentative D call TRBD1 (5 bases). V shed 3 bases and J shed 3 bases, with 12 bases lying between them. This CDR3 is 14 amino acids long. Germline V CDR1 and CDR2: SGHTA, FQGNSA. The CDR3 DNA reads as TGTGCCAGCAGCTTGGTTCTGACAGACTACGAGCAGTACTTC. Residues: CASSLVLTDYEQYF.

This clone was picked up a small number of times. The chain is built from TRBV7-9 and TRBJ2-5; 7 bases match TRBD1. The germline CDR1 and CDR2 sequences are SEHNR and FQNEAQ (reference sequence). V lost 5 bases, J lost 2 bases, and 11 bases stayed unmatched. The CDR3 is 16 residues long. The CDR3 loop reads CASSATGELKQETQYF. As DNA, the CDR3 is TGTGCCAGCAGCGCTACAGGGGAGCTCAAACAAGAGACCCAGTACTTC. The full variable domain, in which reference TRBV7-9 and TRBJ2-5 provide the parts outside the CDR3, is DTGVSQNPRHKITKRGQNVTFRCDPISEHNRLYWYRQTLGQGPEFLTYFQNEAQLEKSRLLSDRFSAERPKGSFSTLEIQRTEQGDSAMYLCASSATGELKQETQYFGPGTRLLVL.

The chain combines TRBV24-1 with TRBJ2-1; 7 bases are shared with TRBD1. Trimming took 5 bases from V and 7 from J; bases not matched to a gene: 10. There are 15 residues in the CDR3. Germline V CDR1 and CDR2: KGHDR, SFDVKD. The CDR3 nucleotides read TGTGCCACCAGTGGTCCGGGACAGATGATTAATGAGCAGTTCTTC. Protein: CATSGPGQMINEQFF.

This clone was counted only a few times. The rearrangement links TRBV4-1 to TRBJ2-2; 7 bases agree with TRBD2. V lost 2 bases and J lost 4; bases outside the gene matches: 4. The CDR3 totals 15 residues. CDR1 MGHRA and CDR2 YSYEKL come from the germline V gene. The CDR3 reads CASSQPTSRTGELFF. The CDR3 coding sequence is TGCGCCAGCAGCCAACCGACTAGCCGCACCGGGGAGCTGTTTTTT.

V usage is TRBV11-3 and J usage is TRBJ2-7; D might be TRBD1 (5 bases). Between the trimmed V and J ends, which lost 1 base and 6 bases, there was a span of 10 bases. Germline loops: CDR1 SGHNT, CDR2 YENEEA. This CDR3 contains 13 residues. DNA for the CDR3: TGTGCCAGCAGCTTAGGCCCTAGGGGCGAGCAGTACTTC. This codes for CASSLGPRGEQYF.

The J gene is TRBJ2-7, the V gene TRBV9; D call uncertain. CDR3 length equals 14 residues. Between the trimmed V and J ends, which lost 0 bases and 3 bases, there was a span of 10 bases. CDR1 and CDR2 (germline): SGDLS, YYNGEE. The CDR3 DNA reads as TGTGCCAGCAGCGTAGCATCAGCTAGCTACGAGCAGTACTTC. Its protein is CASSVASASYEQYF.